The 3 T cell receptor beta chains below come from one sample, sequenced in a study of persistence of HIV-infected CD4 T cells. Overlapping HIV-1 Gag 15-mer peptides at roughly 1 ug per peptide per mL were used. CD40L-negative CD69-negative CD45RO-high memory CD4+ T cells were sorted as populations depleted of antigen-responding cells. This was the immunoSEQ version 4 assay in survey mode. Assay used: immunoSEQ multiplex PCR; TCRdb lists only in-frame clones, some missing. The table includes about 32,000 clones, roughly 82% detected once. Their antigen targets remain unknown. Here the sequenced sample was CD4+ T cells sorted from PBMCs after roughly 18-hour stimulation, taken from a patient who received antiretroviral therapy. The receptors derive from an adult woman with HIV who was CMV-seropositive.

The rearrangement links TRBV7-9 to TRBJ2-7; 11 bases map to TRBD1. CDR3 length: 19 residues. The germline CDR1 and CDR2 sequences are SEHNR and FQNEAQ (reference sequence). Trimming removed 2 bases from V and 1 base from J; junction bases left unmatched: 13. As DNA, the CDR3 is TGTGCCAGCAGCTTAAGTTTGGGACAGGGGGAGCGGAGGTCCTACGAGCAGTACTTC. This sequence encodes CASSLSLGQGERRSYEQYF.

This sequence joins TRBV7-9 and TRBJ1-1; tentatively, D is TRBD1 (5 bases). Germline V gene data show CDR1 as SEHNR and CDR2 as FQNEAQ (reference sequence). The V gene lost 5 bases and the J gene lost 0 bases, with 16 bases spanning the gap. The length of the CDR3 is 16 residues. CDR3 in amino acids: CASSRGRGNMNTEAFF. The CDR3 bases are TGTGCCAGCAGCCGAGGCCGGGGGAACATGAACACTGAAGCTTTCTTT.

The CDR3 coding sequence is TGTGCCAGCAGGGACAGCTCTGGGGCCAACGTCCTGACTTTC. Translated: CASRDSSGANVLTF. The V gene is TRBV7-9, the J gene TRBJ2-6; possible D gene TRBD1, 6 bases. Germline V gene data show CDR1 as SEHNR and CDR2 as FQNEAQ (reference sequence). V lost 6 bases to trimming and J lost 0 bases, with 6 bases between them. The length of the CDR3 is 14 residues.